These 5 T cell receptor beta chains originate from one sample sequenced in a study of cytotoxic CD8 clonotypes in ibrutinib-treated CLL. Measured with immunoSEQ multiplex PCR; TCRdb has only the in-frame clones, and not every one. The sample holds just under 70,000 clones, roughly 72% seen once. The specimen comprised PBMCs, sampled after 12 months of ibrutinib treatment. These receptors came from a human donor with chronic lymphocytic leukemia.

This chain connects TRBV20-1 to TRBJ2-7; no clear D gene. V gave up 6 bases and J gave up 6 bases, with 9 bases separating them. Germline-derived CDR1 and CDR2 are DFQATT and SNEGSKA (reference sequence). The CDR3 extends over 10 amino acids. The CDR3: CSAWGSEQYF. The CDR3 DNA follows: TGCAGTGCATGGGGTTCCGAGCAGTACTTC.

CDR3 loop: CASRPIQGLYVFYNEQFF. The CDR3 DNA follows: TGTGCCAGCAGACCGATACAGGGTCTCTATGTCTTCTACAATGAGCAGTTCTTC. V gene TRBV27 combines with J gene TRBJ2-1; D possibly corresponds to TRBD1 (6 bases). V was shortened by 6 bases and J by 3 bases, with 24 bases between the two germline ends. CDR1 and CDR2 from the germline V gene are MNHEY and SMNVEV (reference sequence). The CDR3 extends over 18 amino acids.

The chain has TRBV2 and TRBJ1-2; TRBD1 matches 8 bases. This CDR3 region has 14 residues. V shed 1 base and J 7 bases; nucleotides not matched to a gene: 5. Germline-derived CDR1 and CDR2 are SNHLY and FYNNEI. CDR3 bases: TGTGCCAGCAGTGAAGTCCAACAGGGGGGTGGCTACACCTTC. This encodes CASSEVQQGGGYTF.

This chain joins TRBV15 and TRBJ2-1; TRBD2 matches 8 bases. V lost 0 bases and J lost 0; bases outside the gene matches: 4. CDR3 length: 17 residues. Germline V gene sequence: CDR1 LNHNV, CDR2 YYDKDF (reference sequence). DNA for the CDR3: TGTGCCACCAGCAGAGATAGCGGGGCACGCTCCTACAATGAGCAGTTCTTC. Amino acids: CATSRDSGARSYNEQFF. The full variable domain, with the rest looked up from reference TRBV15 and TRBJ2-1, is DAMVIQNPRYQVTQFGKPVTLSCSQTLNHNVMYWYQQKSSQAPKLLFHYYDKDFNNEADTPDNFQSRRPNTSFCFLDIRSPGLGDTAMYLCATSRDSGARSYNEQFFGPGTRLTVL.

This clone was seen a few times. The CDR3 sequence: CSARGGSEAFF. The CDR3 DNA is TGCAGTGCCCGTGGGGGGAGTGAAGCTTTCTTT. V is TRBV20-1 and J is TRBJ1-1, with D perhaps TRBD1 (5 bases). The CDR3 runs to 11 residues. Between the trimmed V and J ends, which lost 6 bases and 7 bases, there was a span of 12 bases. CDR1 is DFQATT and CDR2 is SNEGSKA in the germline V gene (reference sequence).